The clone carrying this T cell receptor beta chain was observed at least ten times. No antigen is known for it. Regarding treatment: PENTA 11 planned treatment interruption arm or continuous ART arm. Samples needed at least 5 million viable cryopreserved PBMCs. A 3' RACE protocol on RNA, with unique molecular identifiers, produced the TCR library. TCRdb re-called the 3' RACE reads through MiXCR, storing one row per CDR3 protein. The table lists 40,000 or so distinct CDR3 sequences, over 6% of them singletons, with about 0.91% in the top ten. Looked up from germline, CDR1 is MGHRA and CDR2 is YSYEKL. V shed 5 bases, J shed 4 bases, and the junction held 8 bases outside the gene matches. The CDR3 runs 15 residues. The data are from a study of HIV-infected children after antiretroviral therapy interruption. On the study more broadly: Weeks 0, 12, interruption end (24 or 48), and about 3 years post-study gave interruption-arm samples. General study results and limits: By the end of treatment interruption, naive CD4+ clonality (Gini) increased.

This sequence originates from a pool of human donors with HIV. The chain combines TRBV4-1 with TRBJ2-4, with TRBD2 matching over 7 bases. The source material was CD45RA+ CD4+ T cells from PBMCs, pooled from several time points, sampled from a donor given antiretroviral therapy, either interrupted or continuous. Noted subset: naive CD4+ CD45RA+ CD45RO- T cells. CDR3 bases: TGCGCCAGCAGCGATCGACTAGCCCAAAAAAACATTCAGTACTTC. It is translated as CASSDRLAQKNIQYF.